This T cell receptor beta chain was recorded in a study of T cell changes during pregnancy in multiple sclerosis. TCRdb's table, derived via immunoSEQ multiplex PCR, lists solely in-frame clones and lacks some. Of approximately 74,000 clones in the sample, 75% to 90% were seen once. CDR1 is MNHEY and CDR2 is SMNVEV in the germline V gene (reference sequence). The CDR3 is made up of 16 amino acids. V lost 6 bases, J lost 0 bases, and 15 bases lay in between. This clone came up a few times. The sequencing used peripheral blood, collected before pregnancy. The chain is built from TRBV27 and TRBJ2-1; D may be TRBD2 (6 bases). This receptor was identified in a female donor with multiple sclerosis, enrolled in a pregnancy study. The CDR3 loop is CASRDTYGSSYNEQFF. The CDR3 DNA sequence: TGTGCCAGCAGGGACACCTACGGGAGCTCCTACAATGAGCAGTTCTTC.